This is a list of T cell receptor beta chains from one sample in a study of prognosis after radiotherapy for stage I lung cancer. MiXCR was run by TCRdb on the multiplex PCR reads, yielding one entry per CDR3 protein. The table has about 21,000 distinct CDR3 sequences, 43% seen once. This specimen was PBMCs, taken before or after stereotactic body radiation therapy (not recorded which). The receptors here all came from a donor aged 50 or older with non-small cell lung cancer. Both conserved end residues are part of each CDR3. The order of the fields is clone size, D gene, V gene, J gene, CDR3 protein, CDR3 DNA. A D gene is named only where the DNA matches it firmly. Clone size is shown for a subset of rows, as once, few, many or a class of expanded clone.

clone_size: NA
d_call: NA
v_call: TRBV27
j_call: TRBJ2-7
cdr3_aa: CASSSQESYEQYF
cdr3_nt: TGTGCCAGCAGTTCCCAGGAATCCTACGAGCAGTACTTC

clone_size: many
d_call: TRBD1
v_call: TRBV5-6
j_call: TRBJ2-2
cdr3_aa: CASSLGQGADTGELFF
cdr3_nt: TGTGCCAGCAGCTTGGGGCAGGGGGCCGATACCGGGGAGCTGTTTTTT

clone_size: NA
d_call: NA
v_call: TRBV28
j_call: TRBJ2-7
cdr3_aa: CAIILSPDSSYEQYF
cdr3_nt: TGTGCCATCATTTTAAGTCCGGACAGCTCCTACGAGCAGTACTTC

clone_size: medium-sized
d_call: TRBD1
v_call: TRBV5-1
j_call: TRBJ2-6
cdr3_aa: CASSQGQGVFGANVLTF
cdr3_nt: TGCGCCAGCAGCCAGGGACAGGGGGTGTTTGGGGCCAACGTCCTGACTTTC

clone_size: NA
d_call: NA
v_call: TRBV7-2
j_call: TRBJ2-1
cdr3_aa: CASSSIGSVYNEQFF
cdr3_nt: TGTGCCAGCAGCTCTATCGGGAGCGTTTACAATGAGCAGTTCTTC

clone_size: many
d_call: NA
v_call: TRBV9
j_call: TRBJ2-3
cdr3_aa: CASSVADRTDTQYF
cdr3_nt: TGTGCCAGCAGCGTAGCCGATCGCACAGATACGCAGTATTTT

clone_size: many
d_call: NA
v_call: TRBV29-1
j_call: TRBJ2-2
cdr3_aa: CSVGGGLTGELFF
cdr3_nt: TGCAGCGTTGGAGGGGGGTTGACCGGGGAGCTGTTTTTT

clone_size: NA
d_call: NA
v_call: TRBV28
j_call: TRBJ1-5
cdr3_aa: CASGPHGKGLQPQHF
cdr3_nt: TGTGCCAGCGGGCCCCACGGGAAGGGGTTGCAGCCCCAGCACTTT

clone_size: NA
d_call: NA
v_call: TRBV12-3/TRBV12-4
j_call: TRBJ2-1
cdr3_aa: CASSWGSRTHINNEQFF
cdr3_nt: TGTGCCAGCAGTTGGGGTAGTAGGACACATATAAACAATGAGCAGTTCTTC

clone_size: NA
d_call: NA
v_call: TRBV6-9
j_call: TRBJ1-3
cdr3_aa: CASSHDADPGNTIYF
cdr3_nt: TGTGCCAGCAGTCACGACGCGGATCCAGGAAACACCATATATTTT

clone_size: NA
d_call: TRBD2
v_call: TRBV5-6
j_call: TRBJ2-1
cdr3_aa: CAIILGLADEQFF
cdr3_nt: TGTGCCATCATCTTGGGACTAGCCGATGAGCAGTTCTTC

clone_size: many
d_call: NA
v_call: TRBV28
j_call: TRBJ1-2
cdr3_aa: CASRGPLYGYTF
cdr3_nt: TGTGCCAGCAGGGGACCTCTCTATGGCTACACCTTC

clone_size: many
d_call: TRBD2
v_call: TRBV28
j_call: TRBJ2-7
cdr3_aa: CASSFSSGTYEQYF
cdr3_nt: TGTGCCAGCAGTTTTTCTAGCGGAACCTACGAGCAGTACTTC

clone_size: many
d_call: NA
v_call: TRBV6-2/TRBV6-3
j_call: TRBJ2-2
cdr3_aa: CASKKTGNTGELFF
cdr3_nt: TGTGCCAGCAAAAAGACCGGGAACACCGGGGAGCTGTTTTTT

clone_size: NA
d_call: TRBD2
v_call: TRBV27
j_call: TRBJ2-7
cdr3_aa: CASSGTSGPFWNEQYF
cdr3_nt: TGTGCCAGCAGTGGTACTAGCGGGCCCTTCTGGAACGAGCAGTACTTC

clone_size: many
d_call: TRBD2
v_call: TRBV18
j_call: TRBJ2-7
cdr3_aa: CASSPGLQYEQYF
cdr3_nt: TGTGCCAGCTCACCGGGACTACAGTACGAGCAGTACTTC

clone_size: NA
d_call: TRBD1
v_call: TRBV27
j_call: TRBJ2-1
cdr3_aa: CASSLSGRGRSEQFF
cdr3_nt: TGTGCCAGCAGCCTATCGGGTAGGGGGCGCAGTGAGCAGTTCTTC

clone_size: many
d_call: TRBD2
v_call: TRBV6-4
j_call: TRBJ2-7
cdr3_aa: CASSDSGGRGAYEQYF
cdr3_nt: TGTGCCAGCAGTGACTCTGGCGGGAGAGGTGCCTACGAGCAGTACTTC